Sequencing of this TCR beta chain was carried out in a study of T-cell memory formation after mild COVID-19 (dated by TCRdb to the early 2020s). About the study as a whole: TCR sequence clusters from the two donors were found to be largely donor specific. The cohort was made up of two young adult volunteers, one female and one male, who were previously healthy. Longitudinal TCRalpha and TCRbeta repertoire sequencing tracked T-cell clones expanding and contracting after mild COVID-19 in two donors. Overall study results and their limits: Only a couple of mild cases were covered in the study, and larger cohorts including severe cases with pre-infection samples were considered necessary. Some responding clones were found in pre-infection memory, which suggests that pre-existing cross-reactive memory T cells took part in the SARS-CoV-2 response. Contracting CD4+ clones turned up mainly in the CM and EM memory subsets, whereas EMRA was where CD8+ clones were enriched. SARS-CoV-2 specificity of the second-wave clones peaking on day 37 was not confirmed. From day 15 to 85, contracting clones showed balanced CD4/CD8 phenotypes, whereas a second wave of clones that expanded from day 15 to 37 leaned towards CD4+.

The sequencer was an Illumina NovaSeq 6000. cDNA libraries for TCRalpha and TCRbeta were prepared by 5'RACE using constant-segment primers, with sample barcodes and unique molecular identifiers added. Trizol reagent was used to extract RNA from every sample. Libraries were amplified in two PCR steps, with a second sample barcode and Illumina TruSeq adapters added in the second step. The libraries were sequenced on an Illumina NovaSeq using 2 x 150 bp paired-end reads. As for how the authors treated the data: Demultiplexing of reads and collapsing into UMI-guided consensus sequences were performed with migec v1.2.7. With mixcr v2.1.11, UMI consensuses were aligned to TRA and TRB V and J templates and assembled into clonotypes. Clonotypes were classified as expanded or contracted when called significant by both edgeR and NoisET, with noise models trained on biological replicates. For edgeR calls, a false discovery rate-adjusted p below 0.01 and a log2 fold-change threshold of 1 were applied. As an exploratory analysis of dynamics, max-normalized trajectories of the 1000 most abundant clonotypes were examined by PCA with hierarchical clustering. The CD4 or CD8 phenotype of responding clones was assigned using the separately sequenced CD4+ and CD8+ repertoires. The raw public reads went through TCRdb reprocessing: fastp at Q25, MiXCR clone calling, in-frame beta chains kept. A single entry per CDR3 protein holds the most common genes and DNA from its merged rows. In this record, the V and J calls reflect TCRdb's handling and not the investigators' own analysis. This sample gives over 350,000 distinct CDR3 sequences in total; more than 15% of them show up just once. The ten largest clones take up about 22% of the sample.

Measured from the cysteine to the phenylalanine, the CDR3 is 15 residues long. The read is trimmed to its CDR3 DNA, 45 bases read in frame from base 1. V is trimmed back by 3 bases and J by 0 bases, and the junction contains 4 bases that no gene match accounts for. The germline V gene (reference sequence) supplies CDR1 DFQATT and CDR2 SNEGSKA. This clonotype was detected a few times. It lacks a known antigen. Base qualities are not provided; no much larger clone lies one nucleotide away. PBMCs were isolated by Ficoll-Paque density gradient centrifugation. Sequencing input: PBMCs or a T cell subset sorted from them (not recorded which). This TCR derives from a man between 18 and 35 years old who had mild COVID-19 (a few samples of this study predate the infection). The sample titles of this study are shuffled in the database, so cell type and time point are left out; the donor was told from shared clones. This chain is built from TRBV20-1 and TRBJ2-2, with 7 bases matching TRBD2. The nucleotide sequence is given as TGCAGTGCTAGTCCCAGCGGGGCGAACACCGGGGAGCTGTTTTTT. Translated, it reads CSASPSGANTGELFF.